A single sample is the source of the 10 T cell receptor beta chains below, sequenced in a study of blood T cell repertoires in COVID-19. Assay used: immunoSEQ multiplex PCR; TCRdb lists only in-frame clones, some missing. The repertoire holds hundreds of thousands of clones, almost 90% seen once, with around 7.9% in the top ten. Material for sequencing was peripheral blood. The receptor source for this set is a woman in her seventies with COVID-19, enrolled during active disease.

The rearrangement uses TRBV7-2 and TRBJ1-3; 8 bases map to TRBD1. The CDR3 runs to 15 residues. Germline V gene data show CDR1 as SGHTA and CDR2 as FQGNSA. V lost 5 bases, J lost 0 bases, and 3 bases stayed unmatched. In DNA form, the CDR3 reads TGTGCCAGCAGCCCAGGGGGCTACTCTGGAAACACCATATATTTT. Its translation: CASSPGGYSGNTIYF.

J is TRBJ2-3 and V is TRBV9; D is possibly TRBD2 (6 bases). V lost 4 bases, J lost 1 base, and 10 bases lay in between. The CDR3 loop spans 14 amino acids. From germline, CDR1 is SGDLS and CDR2 YYNGEE. The CDR3 sequence: CASSPGVGTDTQYF. The CDR3 DNA reads TGTGCCAGCAGCCCGGGGGTTGGCACAGATACGCAGTATTTT.

The J gene is TRBJ1-2, the V gene TRBV5-4; TRBD1 agrees at 9 bases. The length of the CDR3 is 16 residues. The V and J ends lost 4 bases and 6 bases, in that order; junction bases with no gene match: 13. Germline V lookup: CDR1 SGHNT, CDR2 YYREEE (reference sequence). This CDR3 reads CASSQRDRVDLDGYTF. CDR3 DNA: TGTGCCAGCAGCCAACGGGACAGGGTGGATCTGGATGGCTACACCTTC.

CDR3 sequence reads: CASSEGARTGELFF. CDR3 bases: TGCGCCAGCAGCGAGGGGGCGCGCACCGGGGAGCTGTTTTTT. This chain joins TRBV5-1 and TRBJ2-2, with 7 bases identical to TRBD1. Germline-derived CDR1 and CDR2 are SGHRS and YFSETQ. V was pared by 4 bases and J by 4 bases, with 4 bases of the junction left unmatched. The CDR3 has 14 residues.

The chain uses TRBV19 and TRBJ2-1; 9 positions agree with TRBD2. The ends lost 7 bases at V and 6 bases at J; junction bases unmatched: 7. The CDR3 has 14 residues. Germline CDR1 is LNHDA and CDR2 is SQIVND (reference sequence). The CDR3 bases are TGTGCCAGTACCCGCGGGGGGGCTATCAATGAGCAGTTCTTC. Protein sequence: CASTRGGAINEQFF.

The chain employs TRBV19 and TRBJ2-1; tentatively, D is TRBD2 (6 bases). Between the trimmed V and J ends, which lost 5 bases and 5 bases, there was a span of 19 bases. The CDR3 is 16 amino acids. Germline V gene data show CDR1 as LNHDA and CDR2 as SQIVND (reference sequence). This CDR3 is CASSGRGTARDNEQFF. Written as DNA, the CDR3 is TGTGCCAGTAGTGGTCGCGGGACTGCCAGGGACAATGAGCAGTTCTTC.

A remark on this clone: Within the sample, other DNA sequences also encode this same CDR3. The rearrangement uses TRBV5-4 and TRBJ1-1, with 7 bases fitting TRBD1. The germline gives CDR1 SGHNT, CDR2 YYREEE (reference sequence). This CDR3 has 13 residues. Trimming at V came to 3 bases and at J to 2 bases, leaving 1 base not matched to a gene. The CDR3 DNA reads as TGTGCCAGCAGCTGGGACAGAAACACTGAAGCTTTCTTT. It specifies CASSWDRNTEAFF. Filled out from reference TRBV5-4 and TRBJ1-1, the complete variable domain reads ETGVTQSPTHLIKTRGQQVTLRCSSQSGHNTVSWYQQALGQGPQFIFQYYREEENGRGNFPPRFSGLQFPNYSSELNVNALELDDSALYLCASSWDRNTEAFFGQGTRLTVV.

The chain joins TRBV29-1 to TRBJ2-5, with D tentatively TRBD1 (5 bases). V lost 8 bases to trimming and J lost 1 base, with 14 bases between them. Germline V gives CDR1 SQVTM, CDR2 ANQGSEA. The CDR3 is 13 amino acids. The CDR3 DNA follows: TGCAGCACCCGTAGGGGTGTCCAAGAGACCCAGTACTTC. Translated: CSTRRGVQETQYF.

The chain recombines TRBV7-2 with TRBJ1-5, with D possibly TRBD1 on 5 matching bases. From germline, CDR1 is SGHTA and CDR2 FQGNSA. V shed 6 bases and J shed 13 bases, with 19 bases lying between them. CDR3 length: 13 residues. The CDR3 nucleotides are TGTGCCAGCAGTATCACGGCAATGGGGGGACAGCATTTT. Translated, it gives CASSITAMGGQHF.

V is TRBV6-5 and J is TRBJ2-1; tentative D call: TRBD1 (6 bases). The CDR3 consists of 15 residues. The ends were cut back, 5 bases at V and 2 bases at J, with 13 bases in the middle. Germline V gene data show CDR1 as MNHEY and CDR2 as SVGAGI. The CDR3 here is CASSPTGSPYNEQFF. The CDR3, as DNA: TGTGCCAGCAGTCCCACAGGGAGCCCCTACAATGAGCAGTTCTTC.